This T cell receptor (beta chain) was recovered during a study of cytomegalovirus exposure and HLA in healthy donors. Background on the study: Among the roughly 430 genotyped donors, more than 70% were placed in the Caucasian-associated ancestry cluster. Whole-study results and caveats: The authors later linked a missense DCLRE1C variant to TCR beta V- and J-gene trimming.

The length of the CDR3 is 16 residues. CDR1 and CDR2 from the germline V gene are SGHNT and YYREEE (reference sequence). With V trimmed by 2 bases and J by 10 bases, 14 bases remained unmatched. Turning to this clone: The target antigen is unknown.

Primers for the PCR totalled 60 Vbeta and 13 Jbeta. Libraries were prepared by immunoSEQ multiplex PCR; TCRdb keeps only in-frame clonotypes and omits some of them. Of over 150,000 clones detected, around 79% appear once; the ten largest clones hold approximately 8%. The rearrangement joins TRBV5-4 to TRBJ2-2, with 7 bases fitting TRBD2. The TCR comes from a man under 40 in good health and CMV-seropositive. The source material was PBMCs. The CDR3 bases are TGTGCCAGCAGCTTAGATGCAGCGGGAAAGGAGGAGGAGCTGTTTTTT. Translating it yields CASSLDAAGKEEELFF.